Listed below are T cell receptor beta chains from one sample, sequenced in a study of shared clonotypes between healthy human individuals. TCRdb's table, derived via immunoSEQ multiplex PCR, lists solely in-frame clones and lacks some. The table lists 650,000 to 800,000 clones, roughly 94% of them singletons. Sample: naive CD8+ T cells sorted from blood. The receptors stem from a man aged 25 to 45 in good health. Both conserved end residues are part of each CDR3. The order of the fields is D gene, clone size, J gene, V gene, CDR3 DNA, CDR3 protein. A D gene is named only where the DNA matches it firmly. Size values are once, few and many counts, or a class for expanded clones, and some rows have none.

d_call: TRBD2; clone_size: NA; j_call: TRBJ2-7; v_call: TRBV29-1; cdr3_nt: TGCAGCGTTGGGACTAGCAGCCGTTACGAGCAGTACTTC; cdr3_aa: CSVGTSSRYEQYF
d_call: TRBD2; clone_size: NA; j_call: TRBJ2-1; v_call: TRBV29-1; cdr3_nt: TGCAGCGCGGGACTAGCGGGAGTCGCCTCCTACAATGAGCAGTTCTTC; cdr3_aa: CSAGLAGVASYNEQFF
d_call: TRBD2; clone_size: NA; j_call: TRBJ2-1; v_call: TRBV7-6; cdr3_nt: TGTGCCAGCAGCTCCGGCGGGAGGCAGTTCTTC; cdr3_aa: CASSSGGRQFF
d_call: NA; clone_size: NA; j_call: TRBJ1-5; v_call: TRBV27; cdr3_nt: TGTGCCAGCAGTTTTGTCGGAGGGGAGCCCCAGCATTTT; cdr3_aa: CASSFVGGEPQHF
d_call: NA; clone_size: NA; j_call: TRBJ2-1; v_call: TRBV14; cdr3_nt: TGTGCCAGCAGCCAAGATCTGGAGGGTCCCTACAATGAGCAGTTCTTC; cdr3_aa: CASSQDLEGPYNEQFF
d_call: NA; clone_size: NA; j_call: TRBJ2-7; v_call: TRBV30; cdr3_nt: TGTGCCTGGAGGGACAGCTCCTACGAGCAGTACTTC; cdr3_aa: CAWRDSSYEQYF
d_call: NA; clone_size: NA; j_call: TRBJ2-7; v_call: TRBV10-3; cdr3_nt: TGTGCCATCAGTGAACGGGACGAGCAGTACTTC; cdr3_aa: CAISERDEQYF
d_call: TRBD2; clone_size: NA; j_call: TRBJ2-1; v_call: TRBV28; cdr3_nt: TGTGCCAGCAGTTTACAAACTAGCGGGAGTTCCTACAATGAGCAGTTCTTC; cdr3_aa: CASSLQTSGSSYNEQFF
d_call: NA; clone_size: NA; j_call: TRBJ2-1; v_call: TRBV5-1; cdr3_nt: TGCGCCAGCAGCTCTTCAACTTGGAATGAGCAGTTCTTC; cdr3_aa: CASSSSTWNEQFF
d_call: NA; clone_size: NA; j_call: TRBJ2-3; v_call: TRBV7-8; cdr3_nt: TGTGCCAGCAGCCCCGATCAGACGCAGTATTTT; cdr3_aa: CASSPDQTQYF
d_call: NA; clone_size: NA; j_call: TRBJ2-7; v_call: TRBV5-4; cdr3_nt: TGTGCCAGCAGCCTCGGAGGGTCCGGCGAGCAGTACTTC; cdr3_aa: CASSLGGSGEQYF
d_call: NA; clone_size: NA; j_call: TRBJ2-5; v_call: TRBV11-2; cdr3_nt: TGTGCCAGCAGCTTATCGGGAAACGAAGAGACCCAGTACTTC; cdr3_aa: CASSLSGNEETQYF
d_call: NA; clone_size: NA; j_call: TRBJ2-7; v_call: TRBV4-3; cdr3_nt: TGCGCCAGCAGCCAAGGACGAACAGCCGACTACGAGCAGTACTTC; cdr3_aa: CASSQGRTADYEQYF
d_call: NA; clone_size: NA; j_call: TRBJ2-6; v_call: TRBV7-9; cdr3_nt: TGTGCCAGCAGCAAGATATACCATGACAAAAGTCGGGCCAACGTCCTGACTTTC; cdr3_aa: CASSKIYHDKSRANVLTF
d_call: TRBD1; clone_size: NA; j_call: TRBJ2-7; v_call: TRBV6-1; cdr3_nt: TGTGCCAGCAGGATCACAGGGGTTGGGGAGTACGAGCAGTACTTC; cdr3_aa: CASRITGVGEYEQYF
d_call: NA; clone_size: NA; j_call: TRBJ2-6; v_call: TRBV29-1; cdr3_nt: TGCAGCGTTGAAGGTGAACAGCGCTCTGGGGCCAACGTCCTGACTTTC; cdr3_aa: CSVEGEQRSGANVLTF
d_call: NA; clone_size: NA; j_call: TRBJ2-7; v_call: TRBV4-3; cdr3_nt: TGCGCCAGCAGCCAAGAAGGGCAGGCCCCCTACGAGCAGTACTTC; cdr3_aa: CASSQEGQAPYEQYF
d_call: TRBD2; clone_size: NA; j_call: TRBJ2-3; v_call: TRBV27; cdr3_nt: TGTGCCAGCAGTTTCAGACTAGCGGGGTACCCCCTGGGGGATACGCAGTATTTT; cdr3_aa: CASSFRLAGYPLGDTQYF
d_call: NA; clone_size: NA; j_call: TRBJ2-6; v_call: TRBV19; cdr3_nt: TGTGCCAGTAGCTTCTCTGGGGCCAACGTCCTGACTTTC; cdr3_aa: CASSFSGANVLTF
d_call: TRBD1; clone_size: NA; j_call: TRBJ1-2; v_call: TRBV14; cdr3_nt: TGTGCCAGCAGCCCCGGACAGGGGAGAGGAGGCTACACCTTC; cdr3_aa: CASSPGQGRGGYTF
d_call: TRBD1; clone_size: NA; j_call: TRBJ1-1; v_call: TRBV5-1; cdr3_nt: TGCGCCAGCAGCTTGGAACAGGGGTACGTGAACACTGAAGCTTTCTTT; cdr3_aa: CASSLEQGYVNTEAFF
d_call: NA; clone_size: NA; j_call: TRBJ1-3; v_call: TRBV5-6; cdr3_nt: TGTGCCAGCAGCATGAGGACACTCTTGGAGGACACCATATATTTT; cdr3_aa: CASSMRTLLEDTIYF
d_call: NA; clone_size: NA; j_call: TRBJ2-5; v_call: TRBV28; cdr3_nt: TGTGCCAGCAGGCCGGGACGGGAGACCCAGTACTTC; cdr3_aa: CASRPGRETQYF
d_call: NA; clone_size: NA; j_call: TRBJ2-5; v_call: TRBV7-8; cdr3_nt: TGTGCCAGCAGCCCCCTTTTGGGCCCAGAGACCCAGTACTTC; cdr3_aa: CASSPLLGPETQYF
d_call: TRBD1; clone_size: NA; j_call: TRBJ2-7; v_call: TRBV5-1; cdr3_nt: TGCGCCAGCAGCTTGGACGGGGCAGGGGGTCGCGAGCAGTACTTC; cdr3_aa: CASSLDGAGGREQYF
d_call: TRBD2; clone_size: NA; j_call: TRBJ2-1; v_call: TRBV7-8; cdr3_nt: TGTGCCAGCAGCTTAGTTGTGCTAGCGGATCACAATGAGCAGTTCTTC; cdr3_aa: CASSLVVLADHNEQFF
d_call: NA; clone_size: NA; j_call: TRBJ1-1; v_call: TRBV7-9; cdr3_nt: TGTGCCAGCAGCTTAGGGGAAATCGTGAACACTGAAGCTTTCTTT; cdr3_aa: CASSLGEIVNTEAFF
d_call: NA; clone_size: NA; j_call: TRBJ2-7; v_call: TRBV21-1; cdr3_nt: TGTGCCAGCACCCTGATCCCCCCTGTGAAGGACGAGCAGTACTTC; cdr3_aa: CASTLIPPVKDEQYF
d_call: NA; clone_size: NA; j_call: TRBJ1-1; v_call: TRBV5-8; cdr3_nt: TGTGCCAGCAGCTCGCTAGGGGCCACTGAAGCTTTCTTT; cdr3_aa: CASSSLGATEAFF
d_call: NA; clone_size: once; j_call: TRBJ2-7; v_call: TRBV27; cdr3_nt: TGTGCCAGCAGTTCTGGGACATGGTCCTACGAGCAGTACTTC; cdr3_aa: CASSSGTWSYEQYF
d_call: NA; clone_size: NA; j_call: TRBJ1-1; v_call: TRBV6-1; cdr3_nt: TGTGCCAGCAGTGAGAGGTCCCGCGGAGAGAACACTGAAGCTTTCTTT; cdr3_aa: CASSERSRGENTEAFF
d_call: NA; clone_size: NA; j_call: TRBJ2-7; v_call: TRBV29-1; cdr3_nt: TGCAGCGTCTCGACTGGTAACTACGAGCAGTACTTC; cdr3_aa: CSVSTGNYEQYF
d_call: NA; clone_size: NA; j_call: TRBJ2-1; v_call: TRBV27; cdr3_nt: TGTGCCAGCAGTTTTTTGGATGAGCAGTTCTTC; cdr3_aa: CASSFLDEQFF